This TCR beta chain was identified in a study of control samples from healthy donors and cancer patients. The table came from immunoSEQ multiplex PCR; TCRdb's copy has only in-frame clones and leaves some out. The sample holds roughly 73,000 clones; under 90% are singletons and the top ten take approximately 30%. The CDR3 is made up of 13 amino acids. Per the germline V gene, CDR1 is GTSNPN and CDR2 is SVGIG (reference sequence). Trimming cost V 1 base and J 7 bases, with 12 bases left between them. Sequencing was done on a sample of blood. This receptor was identified in a middle-aged man in good health. The chain uses TRBV30 and TRBJ2-3, with D unclear. The CDR3 DNA reads as TGTGCCTGGAGTGCTAGTAGTTGGAATACGCAGTATTTT. It codes for CAWSASSWNTQYF.